The T cell receptor (beta chain) described here comes from a study of cytomegalovirus exposure and HLA in healthy donors. Notes on this clone: What it binds is not known.

Deletions cut 2 bases from V and 1 base from J, with 11 bases between. CDR3 length equals 15 residues. Germline assignment: CDR1 MNHEY and CDR2 SMNVEV (reference sequence). Study findings and constraints: With high specificity and sensitivity, the classifier reportedly diagnosed cytomegalovirus status.

The PCR contained 60 Vbeta and 13 Jbeta primers. The repertoire was sequenced with immunoSEQ multiplex PCR; TCRdb's copy has only in-frame clones and lacks some. The sample has about 94,000 clones, approximately 69% seen once. V usage is TRBV27 and J usage is TRBJ1-1; D remains ambiguous. This TCR came from a man under 40 in good health and CMV-seropositive. The sample was PBMCs. This chain's CDR3 is CASSLVWASNTEAFF. The CDR3, as DNA: TGTGCCAGCAGTTTAGTCTGGGCATCGAACACTGAAGCTTTCTTT.